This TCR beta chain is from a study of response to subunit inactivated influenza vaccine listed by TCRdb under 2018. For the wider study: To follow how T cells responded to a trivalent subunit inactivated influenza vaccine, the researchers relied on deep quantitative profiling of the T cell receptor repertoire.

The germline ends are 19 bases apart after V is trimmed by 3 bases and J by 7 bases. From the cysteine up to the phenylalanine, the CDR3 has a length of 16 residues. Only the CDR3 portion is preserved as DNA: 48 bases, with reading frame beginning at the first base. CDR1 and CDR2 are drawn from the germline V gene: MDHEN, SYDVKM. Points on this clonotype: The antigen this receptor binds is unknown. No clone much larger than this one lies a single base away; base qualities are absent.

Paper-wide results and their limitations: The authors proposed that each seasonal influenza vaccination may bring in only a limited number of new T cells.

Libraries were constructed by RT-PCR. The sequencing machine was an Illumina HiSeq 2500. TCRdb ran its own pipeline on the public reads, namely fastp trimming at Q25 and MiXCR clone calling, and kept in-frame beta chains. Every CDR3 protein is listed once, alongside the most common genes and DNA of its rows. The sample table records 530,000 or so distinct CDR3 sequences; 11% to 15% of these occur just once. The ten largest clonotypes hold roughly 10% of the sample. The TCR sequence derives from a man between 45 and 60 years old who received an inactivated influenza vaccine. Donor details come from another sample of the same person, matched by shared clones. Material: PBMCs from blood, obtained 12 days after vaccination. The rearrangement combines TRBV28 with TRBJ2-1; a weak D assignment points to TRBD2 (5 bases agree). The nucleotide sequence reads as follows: TGTGCCAGCAGTTTGGAAGTGGGTTTAGCGTGGAATGAGCAGTTCTTC. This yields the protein CASSLEVGLAWNEQFF.